The 11 T cell receptor beta chains presented below share a single source sample, sequenced in a study of T cell responses to AZD1222 COVID-19 vaccine. Clones were sequenced by immunoSEQ multiplex PCR, and TCRdb holds only the in-frame ones, with some missing. This table has 75,000 to 100,000 clones, around nine tenths appearing once. This material consisted of peripheral blood, taken 28 days after the second AZD1222 dose. The source is an adult who received the AZD1222 COVID-19 vaccine.

The J gene is TRBJ2-1, the V gene TRBV7-6; 8 bases are a match to TRBD1. The CDR3 length is 17 residues. Trimming removed 5 bases from V and 4 bases from J; junction bases left unmatched: 13. CDR1 SGHVS and CDR2 FNYEAQ come from the germline V gene. CDR3 loop: CASSPQYFGTGYNEQFF. In DNA form, the CDR3 reads TGTGCCAGCAGCCCTCAGTATTTTGGGACAGGTTACAATGAGCAGTTCTTC.

The chain couples TRBV6-5 to TRBJ2-7; 7 nucleotides align to TRBD1. Germline V CDR1 and CDR2: MNHEY, SVGAGI. V was clipped by 0 bases and J by 10 bases; unmatched bases: 12. This CDR3 is 15 amino acids long. The CDR3 nucleotides read TGTGCCAGCAGTTACTCGAGTCCGGACAGGACACCTCAGTACTTC. It translates to CASSYSSPDRTPQYF.

This clone was observed once. This chain uses TRBV7-9 with TRBJ2-1; no firm D call. V shed 0 bases and J shed 3 bases, with 6 bases lying between them. The germline V gene has CDR1 SEHNR and CDR2 FQNEAQ (reference sequence). This CDR3 region has 14 residues. DNA of the CDR3: TGTGCCAGCAGCTTAGCTCTGGGCTACAATGAGCAGTTCTTC. Residues: CASSLALGYNEQFF.

This chain links TRBV5-1 with TRBJ2-7, with D perhaps TRBD1 (5 bases). The CDR3 covers 16 residues. Germline loops: CDR1 SGHRS, CDR2 YFSETQ. V dropped 4 bases and J dropped 4 bases, with 21 bases sitting between them. The DNA of the CDR3 is TGCGCCAGCAGCAAAGACATGGACATTGGGGCGTACGAGCAGTACTTC. Translated: CASSKDMDIGAYEQYF.

The rearrangement uses TRBV19 and TRBJ1-2; D is possibly TRBD1 (6 bases). CDR3 length: 15 amino acids. V lost 6 bases, J lost 1 base, and 15 bases lay in between. In germline, CDR1 is LNHDA, CDR2 SQIVND (reference sequence). The CDR3 reads CASRWGGHLNYGYTF. Written as DNA, the CDR3 is TGTGCCAGTAGGTGGGGGGGACACCTTAACTATGGCTACACCTTC.

The chain combines TRBV19 with TRBJ2-5; TRBD2 agrees at 15 bases. The CDR3 consists of 16 residues. V shed 5 bases, J shed 5 bases, and the junction held 6 bases outside the gene matches. From germline, CDR1 is LNHDA and CDR2 SQIVND (reference sequence). The CDR3 coding sequence is TGTGCCAGTAGTCAGGGACTAGCGGGGGGTGGTGAGACCCAGTACTTC. Amino acid sequence: CASSQGLAGGGETQYF.

The chain employs TRBV6-4 and TRBJ2-1; 7 nucleotides agree with TRBD2. The CDR3 contains 14 residues. The germline gives CDR1 MRHNA, CDR2 SNTAGT. J gave up 6 bases and V 9 bases, and 11 bases lay outside the gene matches. The CDR3 nucleotides are TGTGCCAGGGGGGGGGTGCCACCGGCCAATGAGCAGTTCTTC. Its translation is CARGGVPPANEQFF.

This clone has just one count. This rearrangement joins TRBV18 to TRBJ1-2; TRBD1 matches at 9 bases. V gave up 3 bases and J gave up 7 bases; unmatched junction bases: 6. The CDR3 is 14 amino acids. Germline lookup yields CDR1 KGHSH and CDR2 LQKENI. CDR3 amino acids: CASSPMGQGSGYTF. For the CDR3, the DNA is TGTGCCAGCTCACCCATGGGACAGGGCAGTGGCTACACCTTC.

This rearrangement joins TRBV7-9 to TRBJ2-3; 7 bases align to TRBD1. The CDR3 has 14 residues. Trimming removed 5 bases from V and 2 bases from J; junction bases left unmatched: 4. The germline gives CDR1 SEHNR, CDR2 FQNEAQ (reference sequence). CDR3 loop: CASSPGTDTDTQYF. The CDR3 nucleotides read TGTGCCAGCAGCCCGGGGACAGACACAGATACGCAGTATTTT.

Only one count was recorded for this clone. The J gene is TRBJ2-1, the V gene TRBV19; 14 bases are shared with TRBD2. The V segment lost 5 bases and the J segment 4 bases; nucleotides outside the gene matches: 7. Germline-derived CDR1 and CDR2 are LNHDA and SQIVND (reference sequence). This CDR3 spans 17 amino acids. CDR3 nucleotides: TGTGCCAGTAGTTCAGGACTAGCGGGGGGTACTTACAATGAGCAGTTCTTC. Its protein product is CASSSGLAGGTYNEQFF.

The chain is built from TRBV5-4 and TRBJ2-7; D not resolved. Germline lookup yields CDR1 SGHNT and CDR2 YYREEE (reference sequence). This CDR3 has 12 amino acids. V shed 4 bases and J shed 3 bases, with 8 bases lying between them. The CDR3 region has the DNA TGTGCCAGCAGCGTAGGGAACTACGAGCAGTACTTC. Its protein product is CASSVGNYEQYF.